This T cell receptor (beta chain) stems from a study of T cells in Graves' hyperthyroidism and ophthalmopathy. This clonotype occurred many times. TCR beta CDR3 sequences were amplified from RNA transcripts. First-round RT-PCR of the TCR CDR3 relied on the HTBI primer set. MiXCR, run by TCRdb on the multiplex PCR reads, gives a single entry per CDR3 protein. The sample contains 480,000 or so distinct CDR3 sequences, roughly 45% of which appear only once. Uncontrolled infection, other autoimmune disease, pregnancy or lactation led to exclusion. The sequence derives from an adult woman with Graves' disease, either hyperthyroidism or ophthalmopathy (not recorded which). Sequencing used peripheral blood or thyroid tissue (not recorded which).

In nucleotides, the CDR3 is TGTGCCAGCAGCTTACTCGGCCCTCGGGGGGATCAGCCCCAGCATTTT. This translates into CASSLLGPRGDQPQHF. The V and J genes are TRBV7-2 and TRBJ1-5, with D tentatively TRBD1 (5 bases). This CDR3 region has 16 residues. V was shortened by 2 bases and J by 5 bases, with 16 bases between the two germline ends. Germline V gene data show CDR1 as SGHTA and CDR2 as FQGNSA. Looking up the rest from reference TRBV7-2 and TRBJ1-5 gives the full variable domain: GAGVSQSPSNKVTEKGKDVELRCDPISGHTALYWYRQSLGQGLEFLIYFQGNSAPDKSGLPSDRFSAERTGGSVSTLTIQRTQQEDSAVYLCASSLLGPRGDQPQHFGDGTRLSIL.